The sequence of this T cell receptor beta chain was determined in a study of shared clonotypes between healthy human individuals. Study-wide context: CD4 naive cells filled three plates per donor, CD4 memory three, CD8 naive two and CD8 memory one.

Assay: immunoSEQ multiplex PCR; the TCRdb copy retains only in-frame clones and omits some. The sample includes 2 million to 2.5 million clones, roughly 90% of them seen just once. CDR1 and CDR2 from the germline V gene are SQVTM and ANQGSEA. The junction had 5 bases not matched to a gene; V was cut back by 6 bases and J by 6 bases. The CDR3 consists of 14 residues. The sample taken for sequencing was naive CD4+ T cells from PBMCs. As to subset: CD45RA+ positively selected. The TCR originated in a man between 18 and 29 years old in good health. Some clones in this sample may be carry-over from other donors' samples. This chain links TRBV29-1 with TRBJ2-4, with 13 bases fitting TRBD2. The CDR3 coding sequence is TGCAGCGTCCTTGGGACTAGCGGGATAAACATTCAGTACTTC. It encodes CSVLGTSGINIQYF.